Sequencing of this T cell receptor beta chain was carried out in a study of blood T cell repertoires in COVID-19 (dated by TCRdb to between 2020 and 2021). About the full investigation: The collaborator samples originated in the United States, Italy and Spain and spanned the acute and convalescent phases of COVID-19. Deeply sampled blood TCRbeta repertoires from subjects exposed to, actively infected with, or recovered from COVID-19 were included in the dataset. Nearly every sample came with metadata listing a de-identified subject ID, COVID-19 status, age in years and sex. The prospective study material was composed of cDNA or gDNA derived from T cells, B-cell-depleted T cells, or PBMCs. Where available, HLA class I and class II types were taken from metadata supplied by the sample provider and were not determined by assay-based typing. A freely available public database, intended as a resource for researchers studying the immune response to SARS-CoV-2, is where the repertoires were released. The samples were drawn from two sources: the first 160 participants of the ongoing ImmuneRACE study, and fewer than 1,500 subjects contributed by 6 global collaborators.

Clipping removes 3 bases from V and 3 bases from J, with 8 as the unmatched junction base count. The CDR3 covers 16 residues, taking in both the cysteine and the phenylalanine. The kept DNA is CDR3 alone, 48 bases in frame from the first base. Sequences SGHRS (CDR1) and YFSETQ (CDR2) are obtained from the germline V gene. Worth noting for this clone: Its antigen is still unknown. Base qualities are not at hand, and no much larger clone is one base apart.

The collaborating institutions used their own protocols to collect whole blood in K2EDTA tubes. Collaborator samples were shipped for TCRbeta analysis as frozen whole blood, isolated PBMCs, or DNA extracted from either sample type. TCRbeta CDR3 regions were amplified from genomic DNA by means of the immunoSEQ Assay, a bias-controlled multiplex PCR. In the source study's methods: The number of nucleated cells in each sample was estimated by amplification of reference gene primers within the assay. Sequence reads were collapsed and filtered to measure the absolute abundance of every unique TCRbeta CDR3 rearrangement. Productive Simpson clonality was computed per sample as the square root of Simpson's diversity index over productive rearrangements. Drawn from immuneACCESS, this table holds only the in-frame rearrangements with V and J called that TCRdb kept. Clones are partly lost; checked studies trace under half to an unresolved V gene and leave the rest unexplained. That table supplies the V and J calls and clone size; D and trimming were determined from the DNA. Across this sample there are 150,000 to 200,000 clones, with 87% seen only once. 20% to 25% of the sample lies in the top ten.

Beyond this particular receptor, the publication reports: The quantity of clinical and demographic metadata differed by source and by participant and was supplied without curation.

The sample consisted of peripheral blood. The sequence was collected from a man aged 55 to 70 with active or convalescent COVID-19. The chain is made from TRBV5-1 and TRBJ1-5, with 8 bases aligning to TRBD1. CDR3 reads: CASSSTGGRDNQPQHF. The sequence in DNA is TGCGCCAGCAGCTCCACAGGGGGTCGAGACAATCAGCCCCAGCATTTT.